The source of this T cell receptor beta chain is a study of cytomegalovirus exposure and HLA in healthy donors. Turning to the study itself: Unique TCRs from HLA-typed donors, around 79 million of them, were held in an early data release.

As for the donors, each was a healthy bone marrow donor. V trimming: 4 bases; J trimming: 2 bases; junction bases outside the gene matches: 3. Per germline, CDR1 SGHKS and CDR2 YYEKEE (reference sequence). The CDR3 has 15 residues. This clone was picked up a small number of times. The antigen is undetermined. General study findings and limits: It was assumed in the presence/absence analyses that sequencing depth was roughly uniform across donors.

PCR used 60 Vbeta primers and 13 Jbeta primers. Data came from immunoSEQ multiplex PCR; TCRdb stores just in-frame clones and leaves some out. In the table there are 180,000 or so clones, more than 80% of which are singletons. The J gene is TRBJ2-2, the V gene TRBV5-5; 9 bases line up with TRBD1. Input material: PBMCs. The source is a woman aged 18-29 years in good health and CMV-seropositive. The CDR3 sequence is CASSRGQGNTGELFF. The CDR3 DNA sequence: TGTGCCAGCAGCAGGGGACAGGGAAACACCGGGGAGCTGTTTTTT.